What follows describes a single T cell receptor beta chain. Its antigen is as yet unknown. Healthy donors had no documented immune events, such as infections, while sampled. Trimming cost V 4 bases and J 5 bases, with 20 bases left between them. Germline V CDR1 and CDR2: LGHNA, YSLEER. The CDR3 runs to 16 residues. This record belongs to a study of identifying expanded T cells in peripheral blood. Study-level results: Over approximately two and four weeks, about 15 and 19 clones changed, versus around 1.2 between replicates. Clone count variance between approximately two-week samples rose with total template count.

Repertoires were generated with immunoSEQ multiplex PCR, while TCRdb's copy carries only in-frame clones and drops some. The table records 100,000 or so clones, 88% of them present only once. The clonotype was recovered from a person aged 18 to 70 in good health. The chain links TRBV4-3 to TRBJ2-5, with a weak D call TRBD2 (7 bases). Sequencing was carried out using blood. The CDR3 here is CASSRGGAGMLETQYF. CDR3 DNA sequence: TGCGCCAGCAGCCGAGGGGGAGCGGGGATGTTGGAGACCCAGTACTTC.